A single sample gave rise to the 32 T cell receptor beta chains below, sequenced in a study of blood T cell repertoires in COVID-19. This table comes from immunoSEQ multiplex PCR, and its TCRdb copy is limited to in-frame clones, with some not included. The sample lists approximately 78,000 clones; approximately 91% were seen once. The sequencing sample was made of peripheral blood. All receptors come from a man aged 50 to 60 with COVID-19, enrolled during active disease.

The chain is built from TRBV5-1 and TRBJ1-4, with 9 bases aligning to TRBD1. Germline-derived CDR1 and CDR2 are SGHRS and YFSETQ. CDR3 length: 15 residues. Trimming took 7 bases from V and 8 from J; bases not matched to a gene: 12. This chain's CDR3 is CASSPEGQGREKLFF. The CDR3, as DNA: TGCGCCAGCTCCCCCGAGGGACAGGGACGAGAAAAACTGTTTTTT. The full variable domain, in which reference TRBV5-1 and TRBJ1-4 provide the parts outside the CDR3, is KAGVTQTPRYLIKTRGQQVTLSCSPISGHRSVSWYQQTPGQGLQFLFEYFSETQRNKGNFPGRFSGRQFSNSRSEMNVSTLELGDSALYLCASSPEGQGREKLFFGSGTQLSVL.

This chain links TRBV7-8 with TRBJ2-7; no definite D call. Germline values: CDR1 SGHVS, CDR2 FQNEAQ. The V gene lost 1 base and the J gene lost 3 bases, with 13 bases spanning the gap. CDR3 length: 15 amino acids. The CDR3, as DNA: TGTGCCAGCAGCTTAGGTGCCACAAGTCTCTACGAGCAGTACGTC. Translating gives CASSLGATSLYEQYV.

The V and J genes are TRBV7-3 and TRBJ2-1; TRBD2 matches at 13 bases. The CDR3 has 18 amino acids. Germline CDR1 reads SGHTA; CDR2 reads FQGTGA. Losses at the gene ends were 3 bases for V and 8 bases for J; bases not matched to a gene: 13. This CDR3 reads CASSLGRAGTSGMDEQFF. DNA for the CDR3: TGTGCCAGCAGCTTGGGTCGAGCCGGGACTAGCGGGATGGATGAGCAGTTCTTC.

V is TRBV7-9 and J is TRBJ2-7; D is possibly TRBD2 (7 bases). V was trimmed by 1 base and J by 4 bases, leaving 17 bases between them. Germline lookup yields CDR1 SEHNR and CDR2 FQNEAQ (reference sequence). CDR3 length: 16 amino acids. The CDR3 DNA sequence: TGTGCCAGCAGCTTAGTTGGGGGGGCCTTCGATTACGAGCAGTACGTC. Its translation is CASSLVGGAFDYEQYV.

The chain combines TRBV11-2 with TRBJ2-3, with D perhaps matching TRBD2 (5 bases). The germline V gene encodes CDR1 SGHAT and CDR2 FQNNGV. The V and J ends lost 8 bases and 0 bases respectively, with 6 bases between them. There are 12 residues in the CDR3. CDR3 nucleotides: TGTGCCAGCCGGACTAGCACAGATACGCAGTATTTT. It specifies CASRTSTDTQYF.

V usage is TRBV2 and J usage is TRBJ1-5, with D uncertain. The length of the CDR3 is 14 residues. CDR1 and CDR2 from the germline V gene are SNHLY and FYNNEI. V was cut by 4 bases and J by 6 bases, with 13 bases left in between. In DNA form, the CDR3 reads TGTGCCAGCAGTGCCCAAATGACGGGTCAGCCCCAGCATTTT. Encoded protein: CASSAQMTGQPQHF.

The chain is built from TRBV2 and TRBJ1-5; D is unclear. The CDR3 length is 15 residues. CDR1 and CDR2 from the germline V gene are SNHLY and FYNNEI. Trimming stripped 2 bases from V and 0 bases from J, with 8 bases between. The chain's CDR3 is CASSENSHSNQPQHF. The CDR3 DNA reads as TGTGCCAGCAGTGAAAACAGCCATAGCAATCAGCCCCAGCATTTT. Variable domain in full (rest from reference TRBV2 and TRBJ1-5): EPEVTQTPSHQVTQMGQEVILRCVPISNHLYFYWYRQILGQKVEFLVSFYNNEISEKSEIFDDQFSVERPDGSNFTLKIRSTKLEDSAMYFCASSENSHSNQPQHFGDGTRLSIL.

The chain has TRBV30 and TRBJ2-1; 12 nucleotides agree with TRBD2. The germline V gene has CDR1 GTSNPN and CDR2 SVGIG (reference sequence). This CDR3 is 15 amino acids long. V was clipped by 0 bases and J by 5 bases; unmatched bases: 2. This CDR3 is CAWSVLAGGNNEQFF. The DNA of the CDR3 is TGTGCCTGGAGTGTACTAGCGGGAGGAAACAATGAGCAGTTCTTC.

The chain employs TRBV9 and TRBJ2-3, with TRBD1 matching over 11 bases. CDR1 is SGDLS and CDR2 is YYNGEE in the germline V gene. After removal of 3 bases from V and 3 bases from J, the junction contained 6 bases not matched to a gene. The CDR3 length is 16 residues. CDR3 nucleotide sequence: TGTGCCAGCAGCGCCGCCGGACAGGGGGCTACAGATACGCAGTATTTT. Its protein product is CASSAAGQGATDTQYF.

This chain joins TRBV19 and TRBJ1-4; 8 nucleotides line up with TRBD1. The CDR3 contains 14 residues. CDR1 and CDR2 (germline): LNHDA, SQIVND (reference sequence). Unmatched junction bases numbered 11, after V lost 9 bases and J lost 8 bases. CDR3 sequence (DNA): TGTGCCAGCTTTGCGGGACAGGATGGAGAAAAACTGTTTTTT. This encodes CASFAGQDGEKLFF.

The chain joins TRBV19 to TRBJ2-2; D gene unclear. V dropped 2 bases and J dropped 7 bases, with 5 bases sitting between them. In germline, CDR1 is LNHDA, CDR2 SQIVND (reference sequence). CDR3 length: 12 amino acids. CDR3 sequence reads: CASSIPRGELFF. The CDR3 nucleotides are TGTGCCAGTAGTATACCCCGCGGGGAGCTGTTTTTT.

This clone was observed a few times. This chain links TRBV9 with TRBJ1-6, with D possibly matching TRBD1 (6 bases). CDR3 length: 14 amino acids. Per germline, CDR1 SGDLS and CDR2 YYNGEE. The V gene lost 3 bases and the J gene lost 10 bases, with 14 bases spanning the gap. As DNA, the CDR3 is TGTGCCAGCAGCGACGACAGGTCGCTCTCACCCCTCCACTTT. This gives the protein CASSDDRSLSPLHF.

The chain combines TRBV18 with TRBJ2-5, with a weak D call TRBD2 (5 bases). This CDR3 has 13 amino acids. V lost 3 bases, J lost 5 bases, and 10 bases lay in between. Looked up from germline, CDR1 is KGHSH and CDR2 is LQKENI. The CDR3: CASSPGNLETQYF. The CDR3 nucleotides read TGTGCCAGCTCACCCGGGAACCTCGAGACCCAGTACTTC.

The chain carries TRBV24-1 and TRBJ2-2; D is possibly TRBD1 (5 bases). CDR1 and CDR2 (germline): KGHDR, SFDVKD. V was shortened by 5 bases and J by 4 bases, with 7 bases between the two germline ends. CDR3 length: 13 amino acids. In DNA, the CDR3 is TGTGCCACCAGTGGGGGCTTCACCGGGGAGCTGTTTTTT. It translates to CATSGGFTGELFF.

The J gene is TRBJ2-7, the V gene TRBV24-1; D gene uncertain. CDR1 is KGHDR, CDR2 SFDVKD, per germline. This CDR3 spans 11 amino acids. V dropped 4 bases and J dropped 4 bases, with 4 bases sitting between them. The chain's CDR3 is CATSDLYEQYF. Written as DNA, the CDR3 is TGTGCCACCAGTGACCTATACGAGCAGTACTTC.

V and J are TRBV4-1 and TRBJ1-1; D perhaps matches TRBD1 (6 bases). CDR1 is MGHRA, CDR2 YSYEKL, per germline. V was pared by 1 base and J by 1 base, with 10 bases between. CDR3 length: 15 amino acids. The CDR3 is CASSQVGTRNTEAFF. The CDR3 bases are TGCGCCAGCAGCCAAGTTGGGACAAGGAACACTGAAGCTTTCTTT.

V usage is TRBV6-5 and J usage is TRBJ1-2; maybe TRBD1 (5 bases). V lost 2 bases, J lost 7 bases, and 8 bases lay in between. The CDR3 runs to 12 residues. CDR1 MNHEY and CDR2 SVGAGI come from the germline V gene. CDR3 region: CASSYRGGGYTF. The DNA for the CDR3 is TGTGCCAGCAGTTACAGGGGAGGTGGCTACACCTTC.

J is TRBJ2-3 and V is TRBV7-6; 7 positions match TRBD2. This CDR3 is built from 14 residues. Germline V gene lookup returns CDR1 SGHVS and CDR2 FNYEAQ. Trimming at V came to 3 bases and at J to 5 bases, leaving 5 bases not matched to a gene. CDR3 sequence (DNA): TGTGCCAGCAGCTTGGGAGGGAGTATAGATACGCAGTATTTT. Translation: CASSLGGSIDTQYF.

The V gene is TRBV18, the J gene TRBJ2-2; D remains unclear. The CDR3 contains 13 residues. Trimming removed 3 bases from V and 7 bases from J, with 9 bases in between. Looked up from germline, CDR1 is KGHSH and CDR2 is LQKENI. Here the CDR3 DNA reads TGTGCCAGCTCACCTACTGCTAGCGGGGAGCTGTTTTTT. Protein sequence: CASSPTASGELFF.

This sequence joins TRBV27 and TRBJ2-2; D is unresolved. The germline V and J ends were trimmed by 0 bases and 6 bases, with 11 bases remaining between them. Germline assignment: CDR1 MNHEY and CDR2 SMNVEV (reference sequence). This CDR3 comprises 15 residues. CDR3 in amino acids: CASSLSGPPPGELFF. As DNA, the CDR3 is TGTGCCAGCAGTTTATCTGGCCCCCCACCCGGGGAGCTGTTTTTT.

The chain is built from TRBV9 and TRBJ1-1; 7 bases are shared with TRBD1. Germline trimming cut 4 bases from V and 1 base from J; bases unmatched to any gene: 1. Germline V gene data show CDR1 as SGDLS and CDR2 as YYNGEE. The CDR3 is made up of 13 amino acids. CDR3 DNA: TGTGCCAGCAGCCCAGGGGGGAACACTGAAGCTTTCTTT. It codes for CASSPGGNTEAFF. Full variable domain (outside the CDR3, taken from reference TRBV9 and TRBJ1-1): DSGVTQTPKHLITATGQRVTLRCSPRSGDLSVYWYQQSLDQGLQFLIQYYNGEERAKGNILERFSAQQFPDLHSELNLSSLELGDSALYFCASSPGGNTEAFFGQGTRLTVV.

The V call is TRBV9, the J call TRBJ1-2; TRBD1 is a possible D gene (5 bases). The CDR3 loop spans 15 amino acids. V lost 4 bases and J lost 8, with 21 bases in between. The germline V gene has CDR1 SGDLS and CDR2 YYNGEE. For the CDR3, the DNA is TGTGCCAGCAGCCCCGAAGGGGCCCCCCATTGGGGCTACACCTTC. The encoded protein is CASSPEGAPHWGYTF.

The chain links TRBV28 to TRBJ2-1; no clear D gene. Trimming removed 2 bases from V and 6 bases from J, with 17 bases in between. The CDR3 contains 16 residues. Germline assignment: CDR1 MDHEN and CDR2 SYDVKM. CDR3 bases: TGTGCCAGCAGTTTAGTCCCCCGGTCAGGTGGCAATGAGCAGTTCTTC. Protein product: CASSLVPRSGGNEQFF.

CDR3 DNA sequence: TGTGCCAGCAGTGATTCTTCTCGGCGGGGGAACACTGAAGCTTTCTTT. Protein product: CASSDSSRRGNTEAFF. The gene calls are TRBV25-1 and TRBJ1-1; unclear D gene. Germline values: CDR1 MGHDK, CDR2 SYGVNS. The CDR3 has 16 amino acids. V was clipped by 3 bases and J by 1 base, with 15 bases between them.

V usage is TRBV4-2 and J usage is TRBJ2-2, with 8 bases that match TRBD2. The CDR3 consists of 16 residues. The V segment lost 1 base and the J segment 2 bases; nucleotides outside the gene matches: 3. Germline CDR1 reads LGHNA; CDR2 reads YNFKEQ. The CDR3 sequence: CASSQVAGLNTGELFF. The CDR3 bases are TGTGCCAGCAGCCAAGTAGCGGGACTAAACACCGGGGAGCTGTTTTTT.

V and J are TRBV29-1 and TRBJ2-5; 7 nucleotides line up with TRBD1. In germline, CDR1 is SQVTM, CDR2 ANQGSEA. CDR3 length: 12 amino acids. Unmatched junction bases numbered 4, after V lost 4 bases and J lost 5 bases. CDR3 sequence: CSVGDSKETQYF. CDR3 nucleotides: TGCAGCGTTGGGGACAGTAAGGAGACCCAGTACTTC.

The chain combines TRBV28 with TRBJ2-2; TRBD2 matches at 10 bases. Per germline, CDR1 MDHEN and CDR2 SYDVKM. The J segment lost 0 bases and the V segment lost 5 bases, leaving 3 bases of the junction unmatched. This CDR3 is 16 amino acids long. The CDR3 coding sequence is TGTGCCAGCAGTCCCGGGACTAGCGCGAACACCGGGGAGCTGTTTTTT. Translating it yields CASSPGTSANTGELFF. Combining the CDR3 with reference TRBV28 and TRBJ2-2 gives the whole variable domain DVKVTQSSRYLVKRTGEKVFLECVQDMDHENMFWYRQDPGLGLRLIYFSYDVKMKEKGDIPEGYSVSREKKERFSLILESASTNQTSMYLCASSPGTSANTGELFFGEGSRLTVL.

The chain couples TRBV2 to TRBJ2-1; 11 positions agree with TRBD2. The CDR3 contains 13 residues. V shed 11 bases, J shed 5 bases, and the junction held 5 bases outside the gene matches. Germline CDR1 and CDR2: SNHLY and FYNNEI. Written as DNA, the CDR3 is TGTGCCGGACGGGGACTAGCGGACAATGAGCAGTTCTTC. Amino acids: CAGRGLADNEQFF.

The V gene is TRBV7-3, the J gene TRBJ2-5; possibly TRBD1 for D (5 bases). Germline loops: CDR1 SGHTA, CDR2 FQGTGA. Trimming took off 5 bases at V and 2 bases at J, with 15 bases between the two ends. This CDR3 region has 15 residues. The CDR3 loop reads CASSPRTIEQETQYF. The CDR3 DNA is TGTGCCAGCAGCCCCCGGACAATTGAACAAGAGACCCAGTACTTC. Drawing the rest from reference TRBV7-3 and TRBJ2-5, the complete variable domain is GAGVSQTPSNKVTEKGKYVELRCDPISGHTALYWYRQSLGQGPEFLIYFQGTGAADDSGLPNDRFFAVRPEGSVSTLKIQRTERGDSAVYLCASSPRTIEQETQYFGPGTRLLVL.

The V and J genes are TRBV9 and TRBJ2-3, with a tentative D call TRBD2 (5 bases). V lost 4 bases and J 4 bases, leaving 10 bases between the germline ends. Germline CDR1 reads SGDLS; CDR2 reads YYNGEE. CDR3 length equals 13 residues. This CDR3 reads CASSKDLPDTQYF. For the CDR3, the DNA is TGTGCCAGCAGCAAGGACTTGCCAGATACGCAGTATTTT.

CDR3 amino acids: CASTWVGPRGQETQYF. The CDR3 coding sequence is TGTGCCAGCACCTGGGTGGGGCCGCGTGGACAAGAGACCCAGTACTTC. The rearrangement joins TRBV27 to TRBJ2-5; D is perhaps TRBD1 (5 bases). Trimming took 7 bases from V and 2 from J, leaving 20 bases between them. CDR1 MNHEY and CDR2 SMNVEV come from the germline V gene (reference sequence). The CDR3 runs 16 residues.

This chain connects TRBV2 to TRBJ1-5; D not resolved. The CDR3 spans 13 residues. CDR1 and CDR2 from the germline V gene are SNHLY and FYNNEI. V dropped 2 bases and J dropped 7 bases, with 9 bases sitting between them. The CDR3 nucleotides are TGTGCCAGCAGTGAAACGGGGTACCAGCCCCAGCATTTT. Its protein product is CASSETGYQPQHF.